These 27 T cell receptor beta chains share one sample of origin, sequenced in a study of blood T cell repertoires in COVID-19. Clones were read by immunoSEQ multiplex PCR, and TCRdb kept only the in-frame ones, dropping some. The sample has about 40,000 clones; over 65% are singletons. The sample comprised peripheral blood. All receptors derive from a man aged 45-60 years with active or convalescent COVID-19.

This clone turned up a few times. The V gene is TRBV11-2, the J gene TRBJ2-1, with a weak D call TRBD1 (5 bases). CDR1 and CDR2 (germline): SGHAT, FQNNGV. The V gene lost 1 base and the J gene lost 4 bases, with 11 bases spanning the gap. The CDR3 extends over 15 amino acids. CDR3 sequence: CASSLASGWYNEQFF. The CDR3 nucleotides read TGTGCCAGCAGCTTAGCGTCAGGGTGGTACAATGAGCAGTTCTTC.

The gene calls are TRBV27 and TRBJ1-1, with TRBD1 identical over 7 bases. J gave up 5 bases and V 6 bases, and 6 bases lay outside the gene matches. This CDR3 has 13 residues. Germline-derived CDR1 and CDR2 are MNHEY and SMNVEV (reference sequence). CDR3 in amino acids: CASSITGVTEAFF. The CDR3, as DNA: TGTGCCAGCAGCATAACAGGGGTGACTGAAGCTTTCTTT.

This sequence joins TRBV30 and TRBJ1-5; maybe TRBD1 (6 bases). Germline CDR1 reads GTSNPN; CDR2 reads SVGIG (reference sequence). CDR3 size: 14 residues. Trimming shortened V by 0 bases and J by 7 bases, and 13 bases separated the two germline ends. The CDR3 is CAWSVNRVEQPQHF. CDR3 DNA: TGTGCCTGGAGTGTAAACAGGGTGGAGCAGCCCCAGCATTTT.

The chain links TRBV5-1 to TRBJ2-5; maybe TRBD1 (6 bases). V gave up 3 bases and J gave up 0 bases, with 12 bases separating them. The V gene's germline CDR1 is SGHRS and CDR2 YFSETQ. The CDR3 runs 15 residues. CDR3 amino acids: CASSSEDSYQETQYF. The CDR3 DNA sequence: TGCGCCAGCAGCTCAGAGGACAGTTACCAAGAGACCCAGTACTTC.

The chain combines TRBV25-1 with TRBJ1-2; D might be TRBD1 (6 bases). The CDR3 extends over 14 amino acids. Per germline, CDR1 MGHDK and CDR2 SYGVNS. Trimming cost V 7 bases and J 4 bases, with 16 bases left between them. The CDR3 sequence: CASNKGGQGYGYTF. The DNA for the CDR3 is TGTGCCAGCAATAAAGGGGGACAAGGCTATGGCTACACCTTC.

The CDR3 nucleotides are TGTGCCAGCAGCCCGGGACAGGGAAGAAACACCATATATTTT. The encoded protein is CASSPGQGRNTIYF. The J gene is TRBJ1-3, the V gene TRBV6-5; TRBD1 agrees at 9 bases. Germline CDR1 MNHEY, CDR2 SVGAGI. Unmatched junction bases numbered 5, after V lost 6 bases and J lost 5 bases. The CDR3 is made up of 14 amino acids.

The chain uses TRBV30 and TRBJ1-1, with unresolved D. Germline loops: CDR1 GTSNPN, CDR2 SVGIG (reference sequence). This CDR3 contains 12 residues. The germline V and J ends were trimmed by 4 bases and 1 base, with 7 bases remaining between them. The CDR3 region is CAWNAENTEAFF. The CDR3 region has the DNA TGTGCCTGGAATGCGGAGAACACTGAAGCTTTCTTT. Supplemented by reference TRBV30 and TRBJ1-1, the full variable domain reads SQTIHQWPATLVQPVGSPLSLECTVEGTSNPNLYWYRQAAGRGLQLLFYSVGIGQISSEVPQNLSASRPQDRQFILSSKKLLLSDSGFYLCAWNAENTEAFFGQGTRLTVV.

The chain couples TRBV7-3 to TRBJ2-3; 9 positions match TRBD2. There are 16 residues in the CDR3. V lost 5 bases, J lost 0 bases, and 6 bases stayed unmatched. CDR1 is SGHTA, CDR2 FQGTGA, per germline. For the CDR3, the DNA is TGTGCCAGCAGCCGCGTGGCGGGGGGGAGCACAGATACGCAGTATTTT. Encoded protein: CASSRVAGGSTDTQYF.

V gene TRBV5-1 combines with J gene TRBJ2-1; 12 nucleotides line up with TRBD2. Per the germline V gene, CDR1 is SGHRS and CDR2 is YFSETQ. The CDR3 is made up of 16 amino acids. J was trimmed by 0 bases and V by 5 bases; bases with no gene match: 3. The CDR3 loop is CASRTSGGPSYNEQFF. The CDR3 nucleotides are TGCGCCAGCAGGACTAGCGGGGGCCCCTCCTACAATGAGCAGTTCTTC. The variable domain in full, with the rest retrieved from reference TRBV5-1 and TRBJ2-1, is KAGVTQTPRYLIKTRGQQVTLSCSPISGHRSVSWYQQTPGQGLQFLFEYFSETQRNKGNFPGRFSGRQFSNSRSEMNVSTLELGDSALYLCASRTSGGPSYNEQFFGPGTRLTVL.

This clone has only one observation. The chain couples TRBV6-5 to TRBJ2-5; 10 nucleotides agree with TRBD1. CDR3 length: 15 amino acids. Looked up from germline, CDR1 is MNHEY and CDR2 is SVGAGI. The V and J ends lost 6 bases and 4 bases, in that order; junction bases with no gene match: 8. CDR3 loop: CASSRRDRGGETQYF. In nucleotides, the CDR3 is TGTGCCAGCAGCCGCCGGGACAGGGGTGGAGAGACCCAGTACTTC.

This clone was found once. The chain is built from TRBV25-1 and TRBJ1-2; D not certain. The CDR3 has 15 residues. Trimming removed 2 bases from V and 3 bases from J, with 13 bases in between. CDR1 is MGHDK and CDR2 is SYGVNS in the germline V gene. CDR3 in amino acids: CASSEPVGVYYGYTF. The DNA for the CDR3 is TGTGCCAGCAGTGAACCTGTCGGGGTTTACTATGGCTACACCTTC.

The rearrangement joins TRBV11-2 to TRBJ1-2; 10 bases map to TRBD1. Germline V gene data show CDR1 as SGHAT and CDR2 as FQNNGV. V dropped 5 bases and J dropped 2; count of bases not matched to a gene: 8. This CDR3 has 16 amino acids. CDR3 protein: CASSRTGTGANYGYTF. CDR3 DNA sequence: TGTGCCAGCAGCCGGACCGGGACAGGGGCGAACTATGGCTACACCTTC.

The chain recombines TRBV5-6 with TRBJ2-7; weak D call: TRBD1 (5 bases). V lost 4 bases to trimming and J lost 5 bases, with 16 bases between them. The CDR3 spans 14 residues. The germline V gene encodes CDR1 SGHDT and CDR2 YYEEEE. In DNA form, the CDR3 reads TGTGCCAGCAGCCACAGGCTTGTGGGCCACGAGCAGTACTTC. This gives the protein CASSHRLVGHEQYF.

The rearrangement uses TRBV5-1 and TRBJ2-2; D might be TRBD2 (6 bases). Germline-derived CDR1 and CDR2 are SGHRS and YFSETQ. Trimming took 4 bases from V and 2 from J, leaving 9 bases between them. The CDR3 has 14 amino acids. The CDR3 spells CASSGGSNTGELFF. Written as DNA, the CDR3 is TGCGCCAGCAGCGGGGGGTCTAACACCGGGGAGCTGTTTTTT.

This rearrangement joins TRBV29-1 to TRBJ2-3, with 8 positions matching TRBD2. V dropped 0 bases and J dropped 4; count of bases not matched to a gene: 9. This CDR3 is built from 16 residues. Germline assignment: CDR1 SQVTM and CDR2 ANQGSEA. This chain's CDR3 is CSVEDLAGGMADTQYF. In DNA form, the CDR3 reads TGCAGCGTTGAAGATCTCGCGGGGGGAATGGCAGATACGCAGTATTTT.

This clone appeared once. This sequence joins TRBV27 and TRBJ2-1, with TRBD2 matching 10 bases. This CDR3 is 13 amino acids long. J lost 8 bases, V lost 6 bases, and 4 bases had no gene match. In germline, CDR1 is MNHEY, CDR2 SMNVEV (reference sequence). The CDR3 sequence is CASRAGGRDEQFF. The CDR3 DNA follows: TGTGCCAGCAGAGCGGGGGGGCGGGATGAGCAGTTCTTC.

J is TRBJ2-1 and V is TRBV6-1; maybe TRBD1 (6 bases). Trimming stripped 0 bases from V and 9 bases from J, with 15 bases between. The germline V gene has CDR1 MNHNS and CDR2 SASEGT. The CDR3 covers 15 residues. Written as DNA, the CDR3 is TGTGCCAGCAGTGAAGCAGGCAGGGGTACTGTTGAGCAGTTCTTC. Translating it yields CASSEAGRGTVEQFF.

This chain connects TRBV18 to TRBJ1-4; 8 nucleotides agree with TRBD1. There are 12 residues in the CDR3. Germline values: CDR1 KGHSH, CDR2 LQKENI. V was pared by 6 bases and J by 12 bases, with 6 bases of the junction left unmatched. CDR3 loop: CASSPDRGQLFF. The CDR3, as DNA: TGTGCCAGCTCCCCTGACAGGGGACAACTGTTTTTT.

This chain joins TRBV7-3 and TRBJ2-1; 8 nucleotides match TRBD2. J lost 3 bases, V lost 5 bases, and 3 bases had no gene match. This CDR3 has 14 residues. The germline V gene has CDR1 SGHTA and CDR2 FQGTGA. The CDR3 DNA is TGTGCCAGCAGCAGGGCGGGGGGCTACAATGAGCAGTTCTTC. This gives the protein CASSRAGGYNEQFF.

The CDR3 reads CASSPTGYGYTF. The CDR3 nucleotides read TGTGCCAGTAGCCCGACAGGGTATGGCTACACCTTC. The chain has TRBV19 and TRBJ1-2; 7 bases align to TRBD1. Germline CDR1 LNHDA, CDR2 SQIVND (reference sequence). The J segment lost 5 bases and the V segment lost 6 bases, leaving 3 bases of the junction unmatched. This CDR3 region has 12 residues.

The rearrangement joins TRBV28 to TRBJ2-2, with a possible D match to TRBD1 (5 bases). Trimming cost V 7 bases and J 1 base, with 13 bases left between them. This CDR3 comprises 15 residues. Germline V gene lookup returns CDR1 MDHEN and CDR2 SYDVKM. The CDR3 DNA sequence: TGTGCCAGCACCCGTTTAGACAGGAACACCGGGGAGCTGTTTTTT. It specifies CASTRLDRNTGELFF.

This chain uses TRBV11-3 with TRBJ1-1, with D uncertain. The V end lost 5 bases, the J end lost 1 base, and 8 bases lay between the germline ends. Germline CDR1 and CDR2: SGHNT and YENEEA. The CDR3 runs 13 residues. The CDR3 reads CASSRRRNTEAFF. In DNA form, the CDR3 reads TGTGCCAGCAGCCGGCGGAGGAACACTGAAGCTTTCTTT. Looking up the rest from reference TRBV11-3 and TRBJ1-1 gives the full variable domain: EAGVVQSPRYKIIEKKQPVAFWCNPISGHNTLYWYLQNLGQGPELLIRYENEEAVDDSQLPKDRFSAERLKGVDSTLKIQPAELGDSAVYLCASSRRRNTEAFFGQGTRLTVV.

The CDR3 reads CASSQGMGYEQYF. The CDR3 nucleotides are TGCGCCAGTTCACAGGGAATGGGCTACGAGCAGTACTTC. The rearrangement uses TRBV10-2 and TRBJ2-7, with D tentatively TRBD1 (6 bases). The length of the CDR3 is 13 residues. With 9 bases removed from V and 3 bases from J, the gap between germline ends came to 15 bases. Germline assignment: CDR1 WSHSY and CDR2 SAAADI.

V and J are TRBV30 and TRBJ2-4; possible D gene TRBD2, 5 bases. V was clipped by 1 base and J by 6 bases, with 10 bases between them. The CDR3 runs to 13 residues. Germline loops: CDR1 GTSNPN, CDR2 SVGIG (reference sequence). This CDR3 is CAWSDGAGNIQYF. CDR3 nucleotide sequence: TGTGCCTGGAGTGATGGTGCGGGAAACATTCAGTACTTC.

The genes are TRBV9 and TRBJ2-5, with TRBD2 identical over 8 bases. The CDR3 is 15 amino acids. Germline trimming cut 2 bases from V and 3 bases from J; bases unmatched to any gene: 6. The V gene's germline CDR1 is SGDLS and CDR2 YYNGEE. The CDR3 nucleotides are TGTGCCAGCAGCGTCGGGGGGGTGGCGGAAGAGACCCAGTACTTC. Encoded protein: CASSVGGVAEETQYF.

The rearrangement joins TRBV24-1 to TRBJ2-2; 10 nucleotides agree with TRBD1. This CDR3 is 16 amino acids long. From germline, CDR1 is KGHDR and CDR2 SFDVKD. V shed 2 bases, J shed 3 bases, and the junction held 2 bases outside the gene matches. Here the CDR3 reads CATSDSGTGDTGELFF. The DNA of the CDR3 is TGTGCCACCAGTGATTCCGGGACAGGGGACACCGGGGAGCTGTTTTTT.

This rearrangement joins TRBV7-3 to TRBJ1-1; 8 bases line up with TRBD1. CDR1 is SGHTA and CDR2 is FQGTGA in the germline V gene. The CDR3 is made up of 13 amino acids. V lost 1 base to trimming and J lost 7 bases; unmatched junction nucleotides: 2. The CDR3 DNA reads TGTGCCAGCAGCTTAAGACAGGGGAGTGAAGCTTTCTTT. Its translation is CASSLRQGSEAFF.